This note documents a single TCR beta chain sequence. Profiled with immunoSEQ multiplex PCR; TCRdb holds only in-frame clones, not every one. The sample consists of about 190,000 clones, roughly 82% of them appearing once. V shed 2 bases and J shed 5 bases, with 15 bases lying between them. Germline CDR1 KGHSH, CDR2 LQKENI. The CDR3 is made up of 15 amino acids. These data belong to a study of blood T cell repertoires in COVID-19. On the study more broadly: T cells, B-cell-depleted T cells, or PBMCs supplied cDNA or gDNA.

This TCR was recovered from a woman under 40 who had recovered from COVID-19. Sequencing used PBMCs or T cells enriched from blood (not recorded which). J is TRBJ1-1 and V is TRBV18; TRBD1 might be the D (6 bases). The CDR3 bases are TGTGCCAGCTCACCAGGGGGCCTAAGTAGGACTGAAGCTTTCTTT. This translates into CASSPGGLSRTEAFF.